The next 4 T cell receptor beta chains were all read from a single sample in a study of CD8 T cells in Susac syndrome. An amount of RNA that ranged from roughly 0.5 to 1 ug was reverse transcribed with random hexamers. TCRdb ran MiXCR on the immunoSEQ multiplex PCR reads and lists one entry per CDR3 protein. This sample has roughly 120,000 distinct CDR3 sequences, with more than 90% found just once. Sequencing used CD4+ T cells from PBMCs. The receptors shown here come from a human donor in good health.

The rearrangement joins TRBV20-1 to TRBJ2-3; 10 bases map to TRBD2. Per germline, CDR1 DFQATT and CDR2 SNEGSKA (reference sequence). The CDR3 runs to 13 residues. V lost 7 bases, J lost 3 bases, and 4 bases stayed unmatched. CDR3: CSVGTSETDTQYF. The DNA for the CDR3 is TGCAGTGTCGGGACTAGCGAAACAGATACGCAGTATTTT.

CDR3 bases: TGTGCCAGCGTGGGTGGAGGGCCGTACACTGAAGCTTTCTTT. It encodes CASVGGGPYTEAFF. The chain is built from TRBV6-2 or TRBV6-3 and TRBJ1-1; D is undetermined. Germline lookup yields CDR1 MNHEY and CDR2 SVGEGT. There are 14 residues in the CDR3. Trimming stripped 8 bases from V and 3 bases from J, with 16 bases between.

The chain joins TRBV15 to TRBJ2-3; D perhaps matches TRBD1 (6 bases). Germline CDR1 is LNHNV and CDR2 is YYDKDF (reference sequence). The length of the CDR3 is 15 residues. The ends were cut back, 1 base at V and 6 bases at J, with 14 bases in the middle. CDR3 nucleotide sequence: TGTGCCACCAGCAGAGGAGGACAGTTTGGGGATACGCAGTATTTT. This translates into CATSRGGQFGDTQYF. Variable domain in full (rest from reference TRBV15 and TRBJ2-3): DAMVIQNPRYQVTQFGKPVTLSCSQTLNHNVMYWYQQKSSQAPKLLFHYYDKDFNNEADTPDNFQSRRPNTSFCFLDIRSPGLGDTAMYLCATSRGGQFGDTQYFGPGTRLTVL.

J is TRBJ2-5 and V is TRBV29-1, with a weak D call TRBD2 (6 bases). The CDR3 has 13 residues. Per the germline V gene, CDR1 is SQVTM and CDR2 is ANQGSEA. With 6 bases removed from V and 5 bases from J, the gap between germline ends came to 16 bases. DNA for the CDR3: TGCAGCGTAGGAGGGGCATCGGAGGAGACCCAGTACTTC. Its protein is CSVGGASEETQYF.